These T cell receptor beta chains were read from a single sample in a study of blood T cell repertoires in COVID-19. The repertoire was sequenced with immunoSEQ multiplex PCR; TCRdb's copy has only in-frame clones and lacks some. The sample includes 250,000 or so clones, around nine tenths of them seen just once. Sequencing used PBMCs or T cells enriched from blood (not recorded which). The source of these receptors is a woman in her 30s who had been exposed to COVID-19. CDR3s include the opening cysteine and the closing phenylalanine or tryptophan. The order of the fields is J gene, CDR3 length, V gene, clone size, D gene, CDR3 protein, CDR3 DNA. A D gene is named only where the DNA matches it firmly. Clone size is not always given. Where it is, it says once, few, many or a class for expanded clones.

>TRBJ1-6|17|TRBV5-5|NA|NA
CASSFFLAGHLGSPLHF
TGTGCCAGCAGCTTCTTCTTGGCCGGACACTTGGGATCACCCCTCCACTTT
>TRBJ1-2|14|TRBV5-4|NA|NA
CASSSKTALYGYTF
TGTGCCAGCAGCTCGAAGACAGCCCTCTATGGCTACACCTTC
>TRBJ1-2|16|TRBV28|NA|TRBD1
CASSPSRDRGWDGYTF
TGTGCCAGCAGTCCCTCCCGGGACAGGGGTTGGGATGGCTACACCTTC
>TRBJ1-2|15|TRBV19|NA|TRBD1
CASSPFDRGNYGYTF
TGTGCCAGTAGCCCCTTCGACAGGGGTAACTATGGCTACACCTTC
>TRBJ1-6|17|TRBV18|NA|NA
CASSHGTGSSYNSPLHF
TGTGCCAGCTCTCATGGAACAGGGAGCTCCTATAATTCACCCCTCCACTTT
>TRBJ1-5|15|TRBV15|NA|NA
CATSARRERGQPQHF
TGTGCCACCAGCGCAAGGAGGGAACGGGGTCAGCCCCAGCATTTT
>TRBJ2-7|14|TRBV30|NA|NA
CAWSNSALSYEQYF
TGTGCCTGGAGTAACTCTGCCCTCTCCTACGAGCAGTACTTC
>TRBJ2-7|15|TRBV27|NA|TRBD1
CASSPRQGRNYEQYF
TGTGCCAGCAGTCCAAGACAGGGGAGGAACTACGAGCAGTACTTC
>TRBJ1-5|14|TRBV19|NA|NA
CASIDRYSNQPQHF
TGTGCCAGTATCGACAGGTATAGCAATCAGCCCCAGCATTTT
>TRBJ2-7|15|TRBV30|once|TRBD2
CAWSPKLAGPYEQYF
TGTGCCTGGAGCCCGAAACTAGCGGGCCCCTACGAGCAGTACTTC
>TRBJ1-1|13|TRBV27|NA|NA
CASSLGQNTEAFF
TGTGCCAGCAGTTTAGGACAGAACACTGAAGCTTTCTTT
>TRBJ1-5|15|TRBV19|NA|TRBD1
CASSDRAYSNQPQHF
TGTGCCAGTAGTGACAGGGCGTATAGCAATCAGCCCCAGCATTTT
>TRBJ2-1|18|TRBV11-2|NA|NA
CASSLIRTADKLYNEQFF
TGTGCCAGCAGCTTAATCCGGACAGCCGATAAACTCTACAATGAGCAGTTCTTC
>TRBJ1-3|12|TRBV19|NA|NA
CASRGDGNTIYF
TGTGCCAGTCGGGGGGATGGAAACACCATATATTTT
>TRBJ2-7|13|TRBV30|NA|TRBD2
CAWSSGRGDEQYF
TGTGCCTGGAGTAGCGGGAGGGGGGACGAGCAGTACTTC
>TRBJ1-2|14|TRBV11-2|NA|NA
CASSLDRGAYGYTF
TGTGCCAGCAGCTTAGACAGGGGAGCCTATGGCTACACCTTC
>TRBJ2-1|16|TRBV11-2|NA|TRBD2
CASSLVAGGHLSEQFF
TGTGCCAGCAGCTTAGTTGCGGGAGGGCATTTAAGTGAGCAGTTCTTC
>TRBJ2-5|14|TRBV28|NA|NA
CASSLQGGQETQYF
TGTGCCAGCAGTTTACAGGGAGGCCAAGAGACCCAGTACTTC
>TRBJ1-1|15|TRBV19|NA|TRBD1
CASSMNRGRETEAFF
TGTGCCAGTAGTATGAATAGGGGGCGAGAGACTGAAGCTTTCTTT
>TRBJ2-2|14|TRBV6-5|NA|TRBD2
CASRLAGQTGELFF
TGTGCCAGCAGACTAGCGGGTCAAACCGGGGAGCTGTTTTTT
>TRBJ2-7|13|TRBV30|NA|NA
CACGPAGDHEQYF
TGTGCCTGTGGGCCGGCAGGGGACCACGAGCAGTACTTC
>TRBJ2-5|14|TRBV5-1|NA|TRBD1
CASSHRDSKETQYF
TGCGCCAGCAGCCACCGGGACAGTAAAGAGACCCAGTACTTC
>TRBJ1-6|16|TRBV10-2|NA|TRBD1
CASSESRGVGNSPLHF
TGCGCCAGCAGTGAGTCCAGGGGGGTAGGCAATTCACCCCTCCACTTT
>TRBJ2-5|16|TRBV3-1/TRBV3-2|NA|TRBD1
CASSHRGQGAWETQYF
TGTGCCAGCAGCCACCGGGGCCAGGGGGCTTGGGAGACCCAGTACTTC
>TRBJ1-2|14|TRBV10-3|NA|NA
CASRSDSFNYGYTF
TGTGCCAGCCGGTCCGACAGCTTCAACTATGGCTACACCTTC